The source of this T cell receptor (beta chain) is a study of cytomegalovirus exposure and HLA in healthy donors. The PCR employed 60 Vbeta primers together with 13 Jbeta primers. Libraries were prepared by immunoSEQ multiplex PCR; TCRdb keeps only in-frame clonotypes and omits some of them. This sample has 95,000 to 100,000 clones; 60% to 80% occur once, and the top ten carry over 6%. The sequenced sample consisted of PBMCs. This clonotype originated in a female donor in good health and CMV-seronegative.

CDR3 in amino acids: CASKGLSNQPQHF. The CDR3 nucleotides are TGTGCCAGTAAGGGGCTCAGCAATCAGCCCCAGCATTTT. The chain has TRBV19 and TRBJ1-5; the D gene is possibly TRBD1 (5 bases). V was trimmed by 7 bases and J by 1 base, leaving 8 bases between them. Germline loops: CDR1 LNHDA, CDR2 SQIVND (reference sequence). This CDR3 comprises 13 residues.